One and the same sample provided the 6 T cell receptor beta chains below, sequenced in a study of HIV-infected patients and healthy controls. Reverse transcription used 450 to 550 ng RNA and constant-region primers for alpha and beta. Alpha and beta chain libraries were made separately by chain-specific third strand synthesis with multiplexing indices. TCRdb re-derived calls from the 5' RACE reads in MiXCR, one entry per CDR3 protein. The sample shows about 10,000 distinct CDR3 sequences, over 5% of them seen only once. Antiretroviral therapy had run roughly three months, about 14 weeks, before follow-up blood collection. The repertoire came from unfractionated whole blood and reflected all unsorted peripheral T cells. The input for sequencing was blood, taken during antiretroviral therapy. These receptors were collected from an adult with HIV infection. The donor label of this sample is uncertain.

This clonotype came up many times. This sequence joins TRBV6-5 and TRBJ1-2; TRBD1 aligns across 7 bases. Losses at the gene ends were 2 bases for V and 6 bases for J; bases not matched to a gene: 9. CDR1 and CDR2 (germline): MNHEY, SVGAGI. This CDR3 has 15 amino acids. CDR3 DNA: TGTGCCAGCAGTTACGGGGGACAGCCAAGCAATGGCTACACCTTC. It translates to CASSYGGQPSNGYTF.

This clonotype was seen at least ten times. The chain couples TRBV3-1 to TRBJ2-3; D unclear. Germline V gene sequence: CDR1 LGHDT, CDR2 YNNKEL (reference sequence). This CDR3 contains 14 residues. V was clipped by 2 bases and J by 4 bases, with 10 bases between them. CDR3 sequence reads: CASSQRLISDTQYF. The CDR3 DNA is TGTGCCAGCAGCCAAAGGCTTATCTCAGATACGCAGTATTTT.

Within the sample, this clonotype is medium-sized (0.01 to 0.1%). This chain uses TRBV5-6 with TRBJ1-1, with a weak D call TRBD1 (5 bases). The CDR3 totals 14 residues. Germline lookup yields CDR1 SGHDT and CDR2 YYEEEE. Trimming took off 0 bases at V and 6 bases at J, with 12 bases between the two ends. The CDR3 DNA is TGTGCCAGCAGCTTGGTGGGTGACAGTTCTGAAGCTTTCTTT. Its translation: CASSLVGDSSEAFF.

V and J are TRBV20-1 and TRBJ2-3; weak D call: TRBD2 (5 bases). V gave up 6 bases and J gave up 11 bases, with 15 bases separating them. The CDR3 consists of 11 residues. From germline, CDR1 is DFQATT and CDR2 SNEGSKA (reference sequence). CDR3 sequence: CSALRWEKQYF. The DNA of the CDR3 is TGCAGTGCGTTACGATGGGAGAAGCAGTATTTT.

By proportion, this clonotype is medium-sized. This rearrangement joins TRBV27 to TRBJ2-7, with 9 bases matching TRBD1. The CDR3 covers 15 residues. CDR1 MNHEY and CDR2 SMNVEV come from the germline V gene (reference sequence). The ends lost 6 bases at V and 2 bases at J; junction bases unmatched: 8. CDR3: CASSPSGTGTYEQYF. The CDR3 DNA sequence: TGTGCCAGCAGCCCCTCCGGGACAGGGACCTACGAGCAGTACTTC.

Relative to its sample, this clonotype is medium-sized. The genes are TRBV6-5 and TRBJ2-1; no definite D call. Germline V CDR1 and CDR2: MNHEY, SVGAGI. The V gene lost 5 bases and the J gene lost 3 bases, with 8 bases spanning the gap. The CDR3 is 13 amino acids. CDR3: CASSQDLYNEQFF. In DNA form, the CDR3 reads TGTGCCAGCAGTCAGGACCTCTACAATGAGCAGTTCTTC.